This TCR beta chain was captured by sequencing in a study of T cells in Graves' hyperthyroidism and ophthalmopathy. Overall study: Peripheral blood was drawn at first diagnosis, prior to all treatment. Findings of the study overall: Median prediction lead before ophthalmopathy onset was 6 to 8 months with the model. A 13 V-J signature model discriminated ophthalmopathy versus stable hyperthyroidism.

Authors of the study amplified TCR beta CDR3 regions from RNA transcripts. A set of HTBI primers served as the primers for a first-round RT-PCR of the TCR CDR3. TCRdb analysed the multiplex PCR reads with MiXCR anew, one entry per CDR3 protein. The sample lists 250,000 to 300,000 distinct CDR3 sequences, less than 15% occurring once. The table lists this clonotype with many counts. Antigen specificity is unknown. Pregnant or lactating patients were excluded, as were those with uncontrolled infection or other autoimmune disease. The germline gives CDR1 LGHDT, CDR2 YNNKEL (reference sequence). The CDR3 totals 13 residues. Trimming stripped 8 bases from V and 0 bases from J, with 11 bases between.

The clonotype comes from a woman aged 30 to 39 with Graves' hyperthyroidism that later progressed to Graves' ophthalmopathy. The rearrangement uses TRBV3-1 and TRBJ2-7; D ambiguous. Sequencing was performed on blood. CDR3 DNA sequence: TGTGCCAGCGCAATGGGCCCCTCCTACGAGCAGTACTTC. This translates into CASAMGPSYEQYF.